This TCR beta chain was retrieved from a study of CD8 T cells in Susac syndrome. Those who served as multiple sclerosis controls were treatment-naive patients with stable or active relapsing-remitting disease. Random-hexamer reverse transcription was applied to roughly 0.45 to 1 ug RNA. Across 54 Vbeta and 13 Jbeta, immunoSEQ multiplex PCR amplified TCR beta CDR3. TCRdb re-derived calls from the immunoSEQ multiplex PCR reads in MiXCR, one entry per CDR3 protein. The sample has approximately 220,000 distinct CDR3 sequences, 85% to 95% seen once; the top ten hold approximately 0.081%. The CDR3 has 12 amino acids. The V gene lost 4 bases and the J gene lost 2 bases, with 7 bases spanning the gap. Germline values: CDR1 SQVTM, CDR2 ANQGSEA.

The sample was CD4+ T cells from PBMCs. This receptor was taken from a human donor with multiple sclerosis. This sequence joins TRBV29-1 and TRBJ2-3; D unresolved. The CDR3 here is CSVARNTDTQYF. CDR3 DNA sequence: TGCAGCGTTGCCCGAAACACAGATACGCAGTATTTT.